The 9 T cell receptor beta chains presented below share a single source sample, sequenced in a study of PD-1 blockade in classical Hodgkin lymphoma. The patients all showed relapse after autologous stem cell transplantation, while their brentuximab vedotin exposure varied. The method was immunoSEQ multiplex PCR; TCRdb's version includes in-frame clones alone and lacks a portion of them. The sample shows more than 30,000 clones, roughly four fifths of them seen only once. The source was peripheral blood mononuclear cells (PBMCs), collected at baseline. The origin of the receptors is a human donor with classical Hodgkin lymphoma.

The CDR3, as DNA: TGCGCCAGCAGCTTCAATATGGACGAGCAGTACTTC. This translates into CASSFNMDEQYF. J is TRBJ2-7 and V is TRBV5-1; D call uncertain. The germline gives CDR1 SGHRS, CDR2 YFSETQ. V lost 2 bases and J 5 bases, leaving 8 bases between the germline ends. This CDR3 has 12 residues.

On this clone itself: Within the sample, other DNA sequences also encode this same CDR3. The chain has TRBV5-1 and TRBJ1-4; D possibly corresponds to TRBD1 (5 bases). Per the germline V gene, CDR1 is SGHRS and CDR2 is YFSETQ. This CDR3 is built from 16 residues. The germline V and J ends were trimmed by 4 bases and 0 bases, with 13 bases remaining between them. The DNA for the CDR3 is TGCGCCAGCAGCCGCGGTTCGACAGCAACTAATGAAAAACTGTTTTTT. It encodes CASSRGSTATNEKLFF.

CDR3 amino acids: CASSPRRTEAFF. The CDR3 DNA follows: TGTGCCAGCAGCCCCAGGCGTACTGAAGCTTTCTTT. The chain recombines TRBV11-3 with TRBJ1-1; no reliable D call. CDR1 and CDR2 (germline): SGHNT, YENEEA. The CDR3 runs to 12 residues. With 5 bases removed from V and 5 bases from J, the gap between germline ends came to 9 bases.

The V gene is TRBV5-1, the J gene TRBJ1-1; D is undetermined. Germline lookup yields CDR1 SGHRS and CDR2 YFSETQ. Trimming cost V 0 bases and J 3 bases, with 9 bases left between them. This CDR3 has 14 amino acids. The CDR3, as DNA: TGCGCCAGCAGCTTGGAAGGTTTCTACACTGAAGCTTTCTTT. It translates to CASSLEGFYTEAFF.

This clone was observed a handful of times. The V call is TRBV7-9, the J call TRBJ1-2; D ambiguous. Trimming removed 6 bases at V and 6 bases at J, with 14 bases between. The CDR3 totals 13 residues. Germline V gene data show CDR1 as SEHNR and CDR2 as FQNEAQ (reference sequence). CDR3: CASSFGVENGYTF. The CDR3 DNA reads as TGTGCCAGCAGTTTCGGGGTTGAGAATGGCTACACCTTC.

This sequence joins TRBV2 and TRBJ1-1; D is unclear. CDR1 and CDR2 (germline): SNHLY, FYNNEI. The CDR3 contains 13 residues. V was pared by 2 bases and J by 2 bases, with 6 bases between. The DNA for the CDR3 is TGTGCCAGCAGTGAAAGGGCAAACACTGAAGCTTTCTTT. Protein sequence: CASSERANTEAFF. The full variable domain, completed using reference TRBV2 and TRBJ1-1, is EPEVTQTPSHQVTQMGQEVILRCVPISNHLYFYWYRQILGQKVEFLVSFYNNEISEKSEIFDDQFSVERPDGSNFTLKIRSTKLEDSAMYFCASSERANTEAFFGQGTRLTVV.

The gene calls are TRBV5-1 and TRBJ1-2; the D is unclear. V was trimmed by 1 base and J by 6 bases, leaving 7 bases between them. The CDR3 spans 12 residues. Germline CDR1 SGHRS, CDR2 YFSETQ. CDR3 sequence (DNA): TGCGCCAGCAGCTTGTTAGGGAATGGCTACACCTTC. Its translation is CASSLLGNGYTF. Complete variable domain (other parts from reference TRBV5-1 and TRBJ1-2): KAGVTQTPRYLIKTRGQQVTLSCSPISGHRSVSWYQQTPGQGLQFLFEYFSETQRNKGNFPGRFSGRQFSNSRSEMNVSTLELGDSALYLCASSLLGNGYTFGSGTRLTVV.

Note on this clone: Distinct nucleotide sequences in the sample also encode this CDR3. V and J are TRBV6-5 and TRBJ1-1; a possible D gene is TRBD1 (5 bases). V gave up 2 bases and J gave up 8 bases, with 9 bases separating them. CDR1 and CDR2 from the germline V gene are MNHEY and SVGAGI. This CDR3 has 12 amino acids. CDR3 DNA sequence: TGTGCCAGCAGTTACGGTGGGGCCGAAGCTTTCTTT. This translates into CASSYGGAEAFF.

CDR3 bases: TGTGCCAGCAGCTTGGGGTCGTCTCTAGCGGGGCTCGGGGACGAGCAGTACTTC. Translation gives CASSLGSSLAGLGDEQYF. The rearrangement joins TRBV4-2 to TRBJ2-7; 9 nucleotides match TRBD2. Trimming took 5 bases from V and 5 from J; bases not matched to a gene: 19. This CDR3 contains 18 residues. Germline V gene data show CDR1 as LGHNA and CDR2 as YNFKEQ.